This T cell receptor beta chain was recovered during a study of shared clonotypes between healthy human individuals. As for the study in general: Per-donor plates numbered three CD4 naive, three CD4 memory, two CD8 naive and one CD8 memory. Points from the study as a whole: Generally, estimated richness proved larger in naive subsets than it did in memory subsets. Depth of sequencing was expected to influence donor clonotype sharing. Naive CD4 clonotype sharing across several donors was approximately 5%.

Produced via immunoSEQ multiplex PCR; TCRdb's table is partial and in-frame only. This sample has over a million clones, with 95% to 99% found just once. V shed 7 bases and J shed 0 bases, with 21 bases lying between them. This CDR3 contains 16 residues. The V gene's germline CDR1 is SQVTM and CDR2 ANQGSEA. For this clone: Its antigen remains unidentified.

This clonotype originated in a man younger than 45 in good health. The chain combines TRBV29-1 with TRBJ1-1; D unresolved. Source material: naive CD4+ T cells sorted from blood. The subset is: CD45RA+ positively selected. The CDR3 loop reads CSGNLGFGSMNTEAFF. As DNA, the CDR3 is TGCAGCGGTAACTTGGGGTTTGGGTCCATGAACACTGAAGCTTTCTTT.